This T cell receptor (beta chain) was recorded in a study of response to subunit inactivated influenza vaccine. Findings and limits, study-wide: New T cells are recruited in small numbers by each seasonal influenza vaccination, according to the authors' suggestion.

This clonotype was detected ten times or more. Its antigen is unknown. The V end was cut by 5 bases, the J end by 1 base, with 9 bases between. There are 13 residues in the CDR3. TCRdb re-called the RT-PCR reads through MiXCR, storing one row per CDR3 protein. The sample includes about 480,000 distinct CDR3 sequences, around 13% seen only once; the top ten take around 13%. The sequencing used PBMCs from blood, collected about 6 weeks after vaccination. The genes are TRBV12-3 or TRBV12-4 and TRBJ2-7; no reliable D call. This clonotype was sampled from a man aged 45 to 65 who received an inactivated influenza vaccine. The CDR3 DNA reads as TGTGCCAGCAGTCCGTACTTATCCTACGAGCAGTACTTC. Translated: CASSPYLSYEQYF.